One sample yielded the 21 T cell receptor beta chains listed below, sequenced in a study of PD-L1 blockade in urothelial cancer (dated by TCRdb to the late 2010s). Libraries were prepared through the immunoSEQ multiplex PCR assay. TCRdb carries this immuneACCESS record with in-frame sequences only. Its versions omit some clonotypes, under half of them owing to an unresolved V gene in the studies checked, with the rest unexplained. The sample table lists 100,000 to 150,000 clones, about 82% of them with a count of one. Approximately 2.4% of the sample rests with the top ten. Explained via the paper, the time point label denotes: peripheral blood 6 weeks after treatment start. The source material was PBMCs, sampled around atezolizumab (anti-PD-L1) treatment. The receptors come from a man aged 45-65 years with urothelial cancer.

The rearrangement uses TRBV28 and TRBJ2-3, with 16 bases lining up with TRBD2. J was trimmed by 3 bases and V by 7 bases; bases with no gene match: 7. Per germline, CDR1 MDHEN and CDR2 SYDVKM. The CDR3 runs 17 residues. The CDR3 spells CASTTGTSGRGTDTQYF. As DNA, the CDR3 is TGTGCCAGCACCACCGGGACTAGCGGGAGGGGGACAGATACGCAGTATTTT.

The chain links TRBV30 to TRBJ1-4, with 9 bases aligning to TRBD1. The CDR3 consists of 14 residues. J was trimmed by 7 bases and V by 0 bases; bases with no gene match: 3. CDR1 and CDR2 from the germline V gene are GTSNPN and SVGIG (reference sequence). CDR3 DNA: TGTGCCTGGAGTGTACAGGGGGCCTTTGAAAAACTGTTTTTT. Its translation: CAWSVQGAFEKLFF. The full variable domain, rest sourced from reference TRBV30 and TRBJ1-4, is SQTIHQWPATLVQPVGSPLSLECTVEGTSNPNLYWYRQAAGRGLQLLFYSVGIGQISSEVPQNLSASRPQDRQFILSSKKLLLSDSGFYLCAWSVQGAFEKLFFGSGTQLSVL.

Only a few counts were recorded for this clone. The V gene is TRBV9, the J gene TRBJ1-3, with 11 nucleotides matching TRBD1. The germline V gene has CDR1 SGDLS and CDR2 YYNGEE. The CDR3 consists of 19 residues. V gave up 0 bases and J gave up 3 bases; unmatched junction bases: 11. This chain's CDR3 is CASSVDLDRGRLYGNTIYF. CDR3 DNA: TGTGCCAGCAGCGTAGATCTGGACAGGGGGCGGTTATATGGAAACACCATATATTTT.

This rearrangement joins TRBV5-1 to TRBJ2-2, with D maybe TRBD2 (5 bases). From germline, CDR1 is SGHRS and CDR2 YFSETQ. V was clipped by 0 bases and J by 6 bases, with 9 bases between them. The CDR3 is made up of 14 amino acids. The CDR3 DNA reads TGCGCCAGCAGCTTGGACGGGGTGTCCGGGGAGCTGTTTTTT. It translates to CASSLDGVSGELFF.

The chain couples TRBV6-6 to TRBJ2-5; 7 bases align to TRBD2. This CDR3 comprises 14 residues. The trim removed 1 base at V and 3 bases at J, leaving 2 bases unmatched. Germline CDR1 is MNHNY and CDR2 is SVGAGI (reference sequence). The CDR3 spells CASSYWEGEETQYF. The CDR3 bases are TGTGCCAGCAGTTACTGGGAGGGAGAAGAGACCCAGTACTTC.

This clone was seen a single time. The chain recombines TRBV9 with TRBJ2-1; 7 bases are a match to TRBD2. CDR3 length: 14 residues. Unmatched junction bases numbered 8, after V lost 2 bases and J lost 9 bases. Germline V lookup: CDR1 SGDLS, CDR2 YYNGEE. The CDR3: CASSVLAEPGEQFF. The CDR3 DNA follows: TGTGCCAGCAGCGTCCTAGCGGAGCCGGGTGAGCAGTTCTTC. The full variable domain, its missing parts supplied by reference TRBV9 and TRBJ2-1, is DSGVTQTPKHLITATGQRVTLRCSPRSGDLSVYWYQQSLDQGLQFLIQYYNGEERAKGNILERFSAQQFPDLHSELNLSSLELGDSALYFCASSVLAEPGEQFFGPGTRLTVL.

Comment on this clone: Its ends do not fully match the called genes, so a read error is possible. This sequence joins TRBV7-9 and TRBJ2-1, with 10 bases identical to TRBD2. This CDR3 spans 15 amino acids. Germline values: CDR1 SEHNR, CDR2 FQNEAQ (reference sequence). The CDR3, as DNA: TGTGCCAGCAGCCACGAGGTCAGCGGGGGGGCGCGAGAAATCTTC. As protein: CASSHEVSGGAREIF.

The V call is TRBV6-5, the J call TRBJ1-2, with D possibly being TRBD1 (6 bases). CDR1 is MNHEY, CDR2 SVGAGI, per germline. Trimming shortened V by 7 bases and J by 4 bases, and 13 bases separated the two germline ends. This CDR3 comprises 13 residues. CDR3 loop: CASKAGAGYGYTF. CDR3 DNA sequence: TGTGCCAGCAAAGCGGGGGCCGGCTATGGCTACACCTTC.

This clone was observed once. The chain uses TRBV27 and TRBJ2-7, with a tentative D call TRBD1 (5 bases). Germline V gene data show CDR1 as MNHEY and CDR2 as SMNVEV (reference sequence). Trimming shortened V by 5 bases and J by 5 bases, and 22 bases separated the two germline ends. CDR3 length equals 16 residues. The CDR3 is CASSLSALGQSHEQYF. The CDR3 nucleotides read TGTGCCAGCAGTCTTTCTGCCTTGGGGCAGTCCCACGAGCAGTACTTC.

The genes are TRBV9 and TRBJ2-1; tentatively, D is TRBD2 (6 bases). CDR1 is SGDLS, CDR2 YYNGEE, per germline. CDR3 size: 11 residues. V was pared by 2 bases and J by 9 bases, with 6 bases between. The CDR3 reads CASSVSGEQFF. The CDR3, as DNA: TGTGCCAGCAGCGTTAGCGGTGAGCAGTTCTTC.

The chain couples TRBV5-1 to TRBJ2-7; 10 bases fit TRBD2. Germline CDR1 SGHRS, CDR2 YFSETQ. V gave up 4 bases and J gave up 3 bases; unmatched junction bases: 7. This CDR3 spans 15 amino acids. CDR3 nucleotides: TGCGCCAGCAGCCGCGGCTTAGCGGGAGGCTACGAGCAGTACTTC. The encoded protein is CASSRGLAGGYEQYF.

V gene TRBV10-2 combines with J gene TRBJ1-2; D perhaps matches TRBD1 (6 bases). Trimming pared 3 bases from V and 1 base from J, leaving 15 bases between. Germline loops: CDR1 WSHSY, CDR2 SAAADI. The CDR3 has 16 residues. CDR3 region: CASSDLMGHLNYGYTF. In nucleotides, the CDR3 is TGCGCCAGCAGTGACCTAATGGGACACCTTAACTATGGCTACACCTTC.

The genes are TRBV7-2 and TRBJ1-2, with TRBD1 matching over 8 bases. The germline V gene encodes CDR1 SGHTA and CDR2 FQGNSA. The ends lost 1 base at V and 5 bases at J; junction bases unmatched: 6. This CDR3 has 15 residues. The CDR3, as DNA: TGTGCCAGCAGCTTAGAGGTCACAGGGGGTTATGGCTACACCTTC. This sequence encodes CASSLEVTGGYGYTF.

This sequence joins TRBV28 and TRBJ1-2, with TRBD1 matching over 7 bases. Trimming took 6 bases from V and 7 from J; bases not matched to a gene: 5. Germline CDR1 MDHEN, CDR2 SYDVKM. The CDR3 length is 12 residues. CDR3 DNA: TGTGCCAGCAGGACAGGGACGAGTGGCTACACCTTC. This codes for CASRTGTSGYTF.

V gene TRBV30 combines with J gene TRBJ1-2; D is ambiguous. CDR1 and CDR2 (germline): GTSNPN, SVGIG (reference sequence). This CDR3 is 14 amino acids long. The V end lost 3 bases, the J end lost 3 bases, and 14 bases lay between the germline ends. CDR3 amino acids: CAWSWAHRDYGYTF. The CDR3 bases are TGTGCCTGGAGCTGGGCCCACCGTGACTATGGCTACACCTTC.

Written as DNA, the CDR3 is TGTGCCAGCAGTTTGCGGGAGGGCCGGAGGGAGCAGTTCTTC. Protein product: CASSLREGRREQFF. The genes are TRBV28 and TRBJ2-1; TRBD2 aligns across 9 bases. The V gene's germline CDR1 is MDHEN and CDR2 SYDVKM. This CDR3 is 14 amino acids long. Unmatched junction bases numbered 7, after V lost 3 bases and J lost 10 bases.

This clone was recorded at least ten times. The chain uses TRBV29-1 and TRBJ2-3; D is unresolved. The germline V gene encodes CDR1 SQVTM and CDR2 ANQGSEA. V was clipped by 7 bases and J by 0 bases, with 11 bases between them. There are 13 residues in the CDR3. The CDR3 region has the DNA TGCAGCGGCCGACACTCTAGCACAGATACGCAGTATTTT. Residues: CSGRHSSTDTQYF.

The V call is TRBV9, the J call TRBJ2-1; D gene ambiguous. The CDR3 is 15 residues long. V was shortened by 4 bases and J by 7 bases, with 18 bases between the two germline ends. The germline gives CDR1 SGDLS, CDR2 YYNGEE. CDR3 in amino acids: CASSPASKSPNEQFF. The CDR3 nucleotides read TGTGCCAGCAGCCCAGCTAGTAAAAGCCCGAATGAGCAGTTCTTC.

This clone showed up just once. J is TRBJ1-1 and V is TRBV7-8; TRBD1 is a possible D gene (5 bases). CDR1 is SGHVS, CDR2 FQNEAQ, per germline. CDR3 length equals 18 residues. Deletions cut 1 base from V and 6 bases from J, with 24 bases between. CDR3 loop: CASSLEFGTGGRRAEAFF. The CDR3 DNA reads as TGTGCCAGCAGCTTAGAATTTGGGACGGGGGGGAGGAGGGCTGAAGCTTTCTTT.

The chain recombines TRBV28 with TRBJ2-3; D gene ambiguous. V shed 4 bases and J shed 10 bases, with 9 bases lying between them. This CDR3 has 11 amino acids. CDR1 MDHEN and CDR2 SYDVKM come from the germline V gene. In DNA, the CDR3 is TGTGCCAGCAGTTCCCCAACGGCGCAGTATTTT. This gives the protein CASSSPTAQYF.

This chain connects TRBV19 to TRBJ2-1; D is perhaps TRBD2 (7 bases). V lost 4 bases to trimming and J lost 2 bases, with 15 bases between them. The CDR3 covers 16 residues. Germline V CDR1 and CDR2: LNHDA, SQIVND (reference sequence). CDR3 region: CASSTLRGGAYNEQFF. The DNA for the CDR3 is TGTGCCAGTAGTACCCTCAGGGGAGGGGCCTACAATGAGCAGTTCTTC.